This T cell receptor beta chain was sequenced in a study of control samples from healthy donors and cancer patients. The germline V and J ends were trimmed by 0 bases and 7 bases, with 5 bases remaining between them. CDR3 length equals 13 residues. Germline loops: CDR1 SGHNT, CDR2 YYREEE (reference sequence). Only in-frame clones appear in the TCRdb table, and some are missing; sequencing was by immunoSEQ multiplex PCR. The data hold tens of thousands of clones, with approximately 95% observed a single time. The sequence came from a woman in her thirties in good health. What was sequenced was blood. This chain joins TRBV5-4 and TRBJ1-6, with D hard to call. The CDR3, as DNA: TGTGCCAGCAGCTTGGATCGGAATTCACCCCTCCACTTT. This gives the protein CASSLDRNSPLHF.